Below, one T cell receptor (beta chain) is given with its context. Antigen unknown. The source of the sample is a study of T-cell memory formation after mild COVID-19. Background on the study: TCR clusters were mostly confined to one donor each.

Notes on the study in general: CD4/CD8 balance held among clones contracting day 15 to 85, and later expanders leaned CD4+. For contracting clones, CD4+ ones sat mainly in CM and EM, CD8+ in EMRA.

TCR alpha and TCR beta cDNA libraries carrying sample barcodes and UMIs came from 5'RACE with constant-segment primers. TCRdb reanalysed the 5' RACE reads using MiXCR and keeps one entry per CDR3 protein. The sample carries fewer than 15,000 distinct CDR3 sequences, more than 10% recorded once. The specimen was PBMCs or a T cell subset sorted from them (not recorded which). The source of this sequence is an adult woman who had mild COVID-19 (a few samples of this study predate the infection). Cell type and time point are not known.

The chain's CDR3 is CASSMTVTEAFF. The CDR3 nucleotides read TGTGCCAGCAGCATGACAGTCACTGAAGCTTTCTTT. The chain joins TRBV5-6 to TRBJ1-1, with a tentative D call TRBD1 (5 bases). Trimming shortened V by 4 bases and J by 4 bases, and 8 bases separated the two germline ends. The CDR3 has 12 residues. Germline values: CDR1 SGHDT, CDR2 YYEEEE.